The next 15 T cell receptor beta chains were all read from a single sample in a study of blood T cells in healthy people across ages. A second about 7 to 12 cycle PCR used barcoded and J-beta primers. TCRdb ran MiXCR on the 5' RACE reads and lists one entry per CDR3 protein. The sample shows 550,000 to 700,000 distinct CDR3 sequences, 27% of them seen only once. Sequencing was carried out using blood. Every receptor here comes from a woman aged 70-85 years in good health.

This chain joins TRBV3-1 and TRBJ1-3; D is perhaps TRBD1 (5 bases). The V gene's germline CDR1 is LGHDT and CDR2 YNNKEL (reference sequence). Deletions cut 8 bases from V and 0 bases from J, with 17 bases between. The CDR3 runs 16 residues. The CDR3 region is CASARRAGNSGNTIYF. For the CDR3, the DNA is TGTGCCAGCGCCCGCCGCGCAGGGAACTCTGGAAACACCATATATTTT.

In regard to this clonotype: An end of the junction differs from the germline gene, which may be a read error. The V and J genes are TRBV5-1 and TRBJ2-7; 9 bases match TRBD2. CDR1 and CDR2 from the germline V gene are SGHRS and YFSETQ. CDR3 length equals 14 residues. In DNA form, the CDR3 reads TGCACCAGCACCCTAGCGGGGAGCTCCTACGAGCAGTACTTC. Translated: CTSTLAGSSYEQYF.

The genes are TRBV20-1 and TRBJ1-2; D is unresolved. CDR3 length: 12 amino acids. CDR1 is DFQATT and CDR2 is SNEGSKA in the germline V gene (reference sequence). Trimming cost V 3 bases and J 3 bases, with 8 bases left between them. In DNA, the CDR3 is TGCAGTGCTAGCACCGGGGACTATGGCTACACCTTC. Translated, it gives CSASTGDYGYTF.

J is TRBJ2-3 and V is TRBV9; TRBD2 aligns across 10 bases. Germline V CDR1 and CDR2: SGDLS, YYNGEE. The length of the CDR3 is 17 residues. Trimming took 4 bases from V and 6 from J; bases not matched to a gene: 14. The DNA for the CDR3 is TGTGCCAGCAGCTCGGAAATAGCGGGGGGAGACGCGGATACGCAGTATTTT. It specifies CASSSEIAGGDADTQYF.

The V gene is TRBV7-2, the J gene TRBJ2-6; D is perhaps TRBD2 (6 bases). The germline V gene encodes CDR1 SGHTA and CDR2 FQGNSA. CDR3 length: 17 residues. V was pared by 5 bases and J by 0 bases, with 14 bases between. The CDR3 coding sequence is TGTGCCAGCAGCCCCCGGGGGTCGGCCTCTGGGGCCAACGTCCTGACTTTC. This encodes CASSPRGSASGANVLTF.

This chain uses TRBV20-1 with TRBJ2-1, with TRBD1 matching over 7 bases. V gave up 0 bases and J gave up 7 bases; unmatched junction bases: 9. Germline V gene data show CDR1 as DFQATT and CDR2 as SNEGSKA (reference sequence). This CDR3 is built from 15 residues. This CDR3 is CSARDVRGQSNEQFF. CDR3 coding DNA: TGCAGTGCTAGAGACGTCCGGGGACAGAGTAATGAGCAGTTCTTC.

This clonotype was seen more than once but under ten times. The CDR3 DNA reads as TGCGCCAGCAGCCTGAGCGGGGTAGGAGATACGCAGTATTTT. As protein: CASSLSGVGDTQYF. This chain connects TRBV5-1 to TRBJ2-3, with TRBD2 matching 7 bases. Germline-derived CDR1 and CDR2 are SGHRS and YFSETQ. V lost 4 bases to trimming and J lost 5 bases; unmatched junction nucleotides: 7. This CDR3 is built from 14 residues.

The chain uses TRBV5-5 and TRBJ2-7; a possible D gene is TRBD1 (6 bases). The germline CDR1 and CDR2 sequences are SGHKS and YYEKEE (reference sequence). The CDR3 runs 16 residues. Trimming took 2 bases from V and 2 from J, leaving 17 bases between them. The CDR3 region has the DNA TGTGCCAGCAGCTTAACAGGGTCCCCCGCCGCCTACGAGCAGTACTTC. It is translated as CASSLTGSPAAYEQYF.

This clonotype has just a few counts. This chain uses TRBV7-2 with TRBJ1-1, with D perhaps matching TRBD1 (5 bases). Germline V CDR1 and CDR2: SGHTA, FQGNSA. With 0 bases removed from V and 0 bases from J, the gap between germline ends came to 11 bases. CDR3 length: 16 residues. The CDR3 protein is CASSLAGAHMNTEAFF. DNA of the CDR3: TGTGCCAGCAGCTTAGCAGGGGCCCACATGAACACTGAAGCTTTCTTT.

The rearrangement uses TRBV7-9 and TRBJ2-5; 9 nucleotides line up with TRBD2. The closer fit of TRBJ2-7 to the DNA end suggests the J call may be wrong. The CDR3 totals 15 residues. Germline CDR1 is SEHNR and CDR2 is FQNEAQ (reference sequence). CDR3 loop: CASSTGSSGAYEQYF. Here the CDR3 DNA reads TGTGCCAGCAGTACGGGGTCTAGCGGGGCTTACGAGCAGTACTTC.

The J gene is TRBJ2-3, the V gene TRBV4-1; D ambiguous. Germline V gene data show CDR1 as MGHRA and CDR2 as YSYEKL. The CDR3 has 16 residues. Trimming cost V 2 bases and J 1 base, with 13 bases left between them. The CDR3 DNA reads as TGCGCCAGCAGCCAACCATTAGAGGTTCGCACAGATACGCAGTATTTT. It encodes CASSQPLEVRTDTQYF.

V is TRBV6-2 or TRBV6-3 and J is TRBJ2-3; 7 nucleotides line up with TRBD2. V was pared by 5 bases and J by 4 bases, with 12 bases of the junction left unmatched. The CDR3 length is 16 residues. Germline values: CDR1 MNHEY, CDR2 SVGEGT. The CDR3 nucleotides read TGTGCCAGCAGTCCCGGGACTAACAGTTGGGCAGATACGCAGTATTTT. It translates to CASSPGTNSWADTQYF.

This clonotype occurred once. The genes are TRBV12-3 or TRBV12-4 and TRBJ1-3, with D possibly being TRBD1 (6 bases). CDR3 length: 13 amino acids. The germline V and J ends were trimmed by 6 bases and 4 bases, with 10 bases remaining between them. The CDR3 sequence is CASRITGGNTIYF. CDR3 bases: TGTGCCAGCAGGATCACAGGGGGAAACACCATATATTTT.

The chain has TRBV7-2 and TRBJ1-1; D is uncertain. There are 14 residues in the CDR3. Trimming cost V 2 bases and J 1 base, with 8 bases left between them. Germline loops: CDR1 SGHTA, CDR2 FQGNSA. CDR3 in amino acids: CASSLLRSNTEAFF. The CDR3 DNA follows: TGTGCCAGCAGCTTATTGCGTTCGAACACTGAAGCTTTCTTT.

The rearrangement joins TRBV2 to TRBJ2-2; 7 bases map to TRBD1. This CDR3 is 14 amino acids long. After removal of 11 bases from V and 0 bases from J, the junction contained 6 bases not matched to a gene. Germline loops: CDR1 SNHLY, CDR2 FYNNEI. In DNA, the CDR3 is TGTGCCGGCTTAGGGGGCCCGAACACCGGGGAGCTGTTTTTT. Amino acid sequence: CAGLGGPNTGELFF. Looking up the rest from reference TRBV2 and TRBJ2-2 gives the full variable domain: EPEVTQTPSHQVTQMGQEVILRCVPISNHLYFYWYRQILGQKVEFLVSFYNNEISEKSEIFDDQFSVERPDGSNFTLKIRSTKLEDSAMYFCAGLGGPNTGELFFGEGSRLTVL.